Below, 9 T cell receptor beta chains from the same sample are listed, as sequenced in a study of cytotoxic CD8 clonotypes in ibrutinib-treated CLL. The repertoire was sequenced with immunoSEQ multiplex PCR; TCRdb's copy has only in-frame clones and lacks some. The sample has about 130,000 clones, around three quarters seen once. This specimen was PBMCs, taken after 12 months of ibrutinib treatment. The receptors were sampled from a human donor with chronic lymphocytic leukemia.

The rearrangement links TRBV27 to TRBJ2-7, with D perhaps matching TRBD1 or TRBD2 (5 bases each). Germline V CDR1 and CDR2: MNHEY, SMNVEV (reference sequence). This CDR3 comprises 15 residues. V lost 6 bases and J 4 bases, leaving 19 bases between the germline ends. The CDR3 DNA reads TGTGCCAGCAGCTCGTTTGGGGGAGTAAGGTACGAGCAGTACTTC. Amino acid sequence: CASSSFGGVRYEQYF.

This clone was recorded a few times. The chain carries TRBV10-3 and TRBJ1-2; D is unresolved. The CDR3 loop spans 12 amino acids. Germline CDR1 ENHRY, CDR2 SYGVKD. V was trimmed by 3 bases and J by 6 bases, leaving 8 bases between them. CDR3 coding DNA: TGTGCCATCAGTGATTCGGCGGATGGCTACACCTTC. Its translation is CAISDSADGYTF.

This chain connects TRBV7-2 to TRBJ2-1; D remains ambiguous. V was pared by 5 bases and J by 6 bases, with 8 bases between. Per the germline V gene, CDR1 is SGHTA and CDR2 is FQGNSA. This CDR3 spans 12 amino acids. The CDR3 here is CASSHFSNEQFF. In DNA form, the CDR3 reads TGTGCCAGCAGCCATTTTAGCAATGAGCAGTTCTTC.

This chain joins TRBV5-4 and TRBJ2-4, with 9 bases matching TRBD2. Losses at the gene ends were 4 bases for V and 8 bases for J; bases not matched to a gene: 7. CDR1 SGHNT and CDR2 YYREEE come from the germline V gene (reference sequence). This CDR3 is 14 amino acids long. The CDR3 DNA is TGTGCCAGCAGCCGTAGCGGGAGAGGGCACATTCAGTACTTC. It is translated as CASSRSGRGHIQYF.

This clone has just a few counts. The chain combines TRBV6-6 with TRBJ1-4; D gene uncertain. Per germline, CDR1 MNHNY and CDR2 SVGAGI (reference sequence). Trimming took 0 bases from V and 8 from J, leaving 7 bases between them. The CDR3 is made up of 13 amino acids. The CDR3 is CASSYSPLEKLFF. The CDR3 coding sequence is TGTGCCAGCAGTTACTCCCCTCTAGAAAAACTGTTTTTT.

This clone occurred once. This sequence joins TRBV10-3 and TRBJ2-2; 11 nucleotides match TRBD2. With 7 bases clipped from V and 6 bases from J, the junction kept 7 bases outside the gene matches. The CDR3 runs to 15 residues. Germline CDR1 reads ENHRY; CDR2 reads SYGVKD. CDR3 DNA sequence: TGTGCCATCAATCGACTAGCGGGAAGGGCCGGGGAGCTGTTTTTT. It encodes CAINRLAGRAGELFF.

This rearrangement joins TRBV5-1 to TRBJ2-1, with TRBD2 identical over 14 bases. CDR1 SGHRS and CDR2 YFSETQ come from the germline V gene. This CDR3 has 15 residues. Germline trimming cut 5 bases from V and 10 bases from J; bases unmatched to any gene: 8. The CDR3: CASRPGTSGSREQFF. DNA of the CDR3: TGCGCCAGCAGACCAGGGACTAGCGGGAGTCGGGAGCAGTTCTTC.

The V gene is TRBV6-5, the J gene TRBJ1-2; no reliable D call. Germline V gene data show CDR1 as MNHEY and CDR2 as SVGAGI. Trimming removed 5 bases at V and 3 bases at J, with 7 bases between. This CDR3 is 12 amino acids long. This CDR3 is CASSPSDYGYTF. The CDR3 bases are TGTGCCAGCAGTCCCTCTGACTATGGCTACACCTTC.

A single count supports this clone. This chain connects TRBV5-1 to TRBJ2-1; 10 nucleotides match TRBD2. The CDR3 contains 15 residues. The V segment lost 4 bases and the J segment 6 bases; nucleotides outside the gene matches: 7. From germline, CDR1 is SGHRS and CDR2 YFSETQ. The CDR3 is CASSEEASGSNEQFF. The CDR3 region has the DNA TGCGCCAGCAGCGAAGAAGCTAGCGGGAGCAATGAGCAGTTCTTC. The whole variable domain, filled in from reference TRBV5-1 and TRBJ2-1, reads KAGVTQTPRYLIKTRGQQVTLSCSPISGHRSVSWYQQTPGQGLQFLFEYFSETQRNKGNFPGRFSGRQFSNSRSEMNVSTLELGDSALYLCASSEEASGSNEQFFGPGTRLTVL.